The 19 T cell receptor beta chains below come from one sample, sequenced in a study of shared clonotypes between healthy human individuals. Data came from immunoSEQ multiplex PCR; TCRdb stores just in-frame clones and leaves some out. The sample contains over 850,000 clones, around 82% of which appear only once. What was sequenced was memory CD4+ T cells from PBMCs. Sample subset: CD45RA-negative fraction. All receptors derive from a man between 18 and 29 years old in good health. Some clones in this sample may be carry-over from other donors' samples.

The V call is TRBV5-4, the J call TRBJ2-4; 7 positions agree with TRBD2. The CDR3 covers 17 residues. V dropped 2 bases and J dropped 0; count of bases not matched to a gene: 8. Germline V gives CDR1 SGHNT, CDR2 YYREEE (reference sequence). CDR3 sequence reads: CASSLKQGGVAKNIQYF. CDR3 nucleotide sequence: TGTGCCAGCAGCTTAAAGCAGGGAGGGGTAGCCAAAAACATTCAGTACTTC.

The chain carries TRBV7-3 and TRBJ2-7; 10 nucleotides match TRBD2. The CDR3 has 15 amino acids. The J segment lost 4 bases and the V segment lost 0 bases, leaving 3 bases of the junction unmatched. Looked up from germline, CDR1 is SGHTA and CDR2 is FQGTGA. For the CDR3, the DNA is TGTGCCAGCAGCTTAACCCCTAGCGGGAGATACGAGCAGTACTTC. Its protein product is CASSLTPSGRYEQYF.

The rearrangement joins TRBV19 to TRBJ2-5; 7 bases agree with TRBD2. The J segment lost 1 base and the V segment lost 3 bases, leaving 5 bases of the junction unmatched. Germline V CDR1 and CDR2: LNHDA, SQIVND (reference sequence). There are 15 residues in the CDR3. CDR3 coding DNA: TGTGCCAGTAGTATGAGGGTAGCGGGCCAAGAGACCCAGTACTTC. Encoded protein: CASSMRVAGQETQYF. The whole variable domain, filled in from reference TRBV19 and TRBJ2-5, reads DGGITQSPKYLFRKEGQNVTLSCEQNLNHDAMYWYRQDPGQGLRLIYYSQIVNDFQKGDIAEGYSVSREKKESFPLTVTSAQKNPTAFYLCASSMRVAGQETQYFGPGTRLLVL.

Comment on this clone: Within the sample, other DNA sequences also encode this same CDR3. The rearrangement links TRBV27 to TRBJ2-5; perhaps TRBD2 as D (5 bases). Germline CDR1 is MNHEY and CDR2 is SMNVEV (reference sequence). V shed 2 bases and J shed 5 bases, with 9 bases lying between them. The CDR3 covers 13 residues. CDR3 sequence: CASSLRRGETQYF. The DNA for the CDR3 is TGTGCCAGCAGTTTAAGGAGAGGGGAGACCCAGTACTTC.

The genes are TRBV6-5 and TRBJ1-1, with a possible D match to TRBD1 (6 bases). Trimming left V 4 bases short and J 1 base short, with 13 bases between. Germline CDR1 is MNHEY and CDR2 is SVGAGI. The CDR3 sequence is 15 residues long. The CDR3 here is CASSSGQMKNTEAFF. Written as DNA, the CDR3 is TGTGCCAGCAGTTCAGGACAGATGAAGAACACTGAAGCTTTCTTT.

V usage is TRBV9 and J usage is TRBJ2-1; D perhaps matches TRBD1 (5 bases). CDR1 is SGDLS, CDR2 YYNGEE, per germline. This CDR3 has 15 residues. With 2 bases removed from V and 3 bases from J, the gap between germline ends came to 12 bases. The CDR3 is CASSVSAQGYNEQFF. DNA of the CDR3: TGTGCCAGCAGCGTCTCCGCGCAGGGCTACAATGAGCAGTTCTTC. Using reference TRBV9 and TRBJ2-1 for the parts outside the CDR3, the full variable domain is DSGVTQTPKHLITATGQRVTLRCSPRSGDLSVYWYQQSLDQGLQFLIQYYNGEERAKGNILERFSAQQFPDLHSELNLSSLELGDSALYFCASSVSAQGYNEQFFGPGTRLTVL.

This clone was detected only a few times. The chain employs TRBV9 and TRBJ2-3, with TRBD2 matching over 10 bases. CDR1 is SGDLS and CDR2 is YYNGEE in the germline V gene. V lost 0 bases, J lost 0 bases, and 7 bases stayed unmatched. The CDR3 runs to 18 residues. The CDR3 DNA reads as TGTGCCAGCAGCGTAGGGGCTAGCGGGAGTCCTAGCACAGATACGCAGTATTTT. Amino acid sequence: CASSVGASGSPSTDTQYF. Supplemented by reference TRBV9 and TRBJ2-3, the full variable domain reads DSGVTQTPKHLITATGQRVTLRCSPRSGDLSVYWYQQSLDQGLQFLIQYYNGEERAKGNILERFSAQQFPDLHSELNLSSLELGDSALYFCASSVGASGSPSTDTQYFGPGTRLTVL.

The chain combines TRBV19 with TRBJ1-5; maybe TRBD1 (6 bases). The CDR3 runs to 15 residues. Germline CDR1 LNHDA, CDR2 SQIVND (reference sequence). V was trimmed by 2 bases and J by 3 bases, leaving 11 bases between them. The CDR3 DNA follows: TGTGCCAGTAGTATAATTCCAGGGGTCAATCAGCCCCAGCATTTT. Protein: CASSIIPGVNQPQHF.

This chain connects TRBV6-5 to TRBJ2-2; 9 bases map to TRBD2. Unmatched junction bases numbered 8, after V lost 4 bases and J lost 8 bases. The CDR3 has 15 residues. The germline gives CDR1 MNHEY, CDR2 SVGAGI. Here the CDR3 reads CASSFETSGEGELFF. The CDR3 nucleotides are TGTGCCAGCAGTTTCGAGACTAGCGGAGAAGGGGAGCTGTTTTTT.

The chain has TRBV7-9 and TRBJ1-6, with a weak D call TRBD1 (5 bases). V lost 5 bases to trimming and J lost 10 bases, with 12 bases between them. The CDR3 is 13 amino acids. Germline-derived CDR1 and CDR2 are SEHNR and FQNEAQ (reference sequence). CDR3: CASSTDGASPLHF. DNA for the CDR3: TGTGCCAGCAGCACCGACGGGGCCTCACCCCTCCACTTT. The full variable domain, with the rest looked up from reference TRBV7-9 and TRBJ1-6, is DTGVSQNPRHKITKRGQNVTFRCDPISEHNRLYWYRQTLGQGPEFLTYFQNEAQLEKSRLLSDRFSAERPKGSFSTLEIQRTEQGDSAMYLCASSTDGASPLHFGNGTRLTVT.

Concerning this clone: Different DNA sequences within this sample yield the same CDR3. The chain joins TRBV2 to TRBJ2-2; D gene ambiguous. The germline V and J ends were trimmed by 7 bases and 0 bases, with 6 bases remaining between them. The CDR3 sequence is 13 residues long. Germline CDR1 SNHLY, CDR2 FYNNEI. DNA of the CDR3: TGTGCCAGCACGCTAGCGAACACCGGGGAGCTGTTTTTT. Encoded protein: CASTLANTGELFF.

The chain has TRBV13 and TRBJ2-3; D assignment may be TRBD1 or TRBD2 (5 bases each). V was cut by 5 bases and J by 11 bases, with 17 bases left in between. CDR3 length: 13 residues. The germline V gene has CDR1 PRHDT and CDR2 FYEKMQ (reference sequence). The CDR3 nucleotides read TGTGCCAGCAGCCCGGGACCCGCCTTTAGGCAGTATTTT. Protein: CASSPGPAFRQYF.

This chain connects TRBV5-1 to TRBJ2-3, with a possible D match to TRBD2 (5 bases). There are 14 residues in the CDR3. The germline V gene has CDR1 SGHRS and CDR2 YFSETQ. V was trimmed by 5 bases and J by 6 bases, leaving 16 bases between them. The CDR3 protein is CASSFFDGEDTQYF. CDR3 in DNA: TGCGCCAGCAGTTTTTTTGACGGGGAGGATACGCAGTATTTT.

This chain joins TRBV5-1 and TRBJ2-1, with TRBD2 matching over 7 bases. With V trimmed by 0 bases and J by 9 bases, 12 bases remained unmatched. The germline V gene encodes CDR1 SGHRS and CDR2 YFSETQ. CDR3 length equals 16 residues. CDR3 DNA: TGCGCCAGCAGCTTGGCGGGCGGGAGTGGCCTCACTGAGCAGTTCTTC. Translated: CASSLAGGSGLTEQFF.

The chain couples TRBV7-8 to TRBJ1-3; D is unclear. The germline V gene has CDR1 SGHVS and CDR2 FQNEAQ. V gave up 6 bases and J gave up 0 bases, with 12 bases separating them. The CDR3 has 15 residues. The CDR3 is CASRRTRSSGNTIYF. CDR3 DNA: TGTGCCAGCAGAAGGACGAGGAGCTCTGGAAACACCATATATTTT.

The chain has TRBV21-1 and TRBJ2-7; TRBD1, as called in the table, went unchecked against the DNA. TRBV21-1 is a known pseudogene. The CDR3 runs to 14 residues. Here the CDR3 reads CASSNPGFSYEQYF. The DNA of the CDR3 is TGTGCCAGCAGCAATCCAGGGTTCTCCTACGAGCAGTACTTC.

The chain recombines TRBV10-3 with TRBJ2-5, with a tentative D call TRBD1 (6 bases). Germline-derived CDR1 and CDR2 are ENHRY and SYGVKD. The CDR3 has 14 residues. Between the trimmed V and J ends, which lost 6 bases and 0 bases, there was a span of 11 bases. The DNA of the CDR3 is TGTGCCATCAGCCTCGGACAGAACCAAGAGACCCAGTACTTC. This gives the protein CAISLGQNQETQYF.

The V call is TRBV5-1, the J call TRBJ1-3; D unclear. CDR1 and CDR2 (germline): SGHRS, YFSETQ. Trimming cost V 4 bases and J 0 bases, with 11 bases left between them. CDR3 length equals 15 residues. DNA for the CDR3: TGCGCCAGCAGCCCCGGACCGAACTCTGGAAACACCATATATTTT. Translating gives CASSPGPNSGNTIYF.

This chain links TRBV28 with TRBJ1-2, with 9 bases matching TRBD1. The CDR3 has 15 residues. Germline trimming cut 6 bases from V and 4 bases from J; bases unmatched to any gene: 9. Germline V gene data show CDR1 as MDHEN and CDR2 as SYDVKM. The CDR3 sequence is CASRPGTGWAYGYTF. The CDR3 nucleotides read TGTGCCAGCAGACCCGGGACAGGGTGGGCCTATGGCTACACCTTC.